Presented here are 7 T cell receptor beta chains from one specimen sequenced in a study of T cell responses to AZD1222 COVID-19 vaccine. Clones were sequenced by immunoSEQ multiplex PCR, and TCRdb holds only the in-frame ones, with some missing. Of about 160,000 clones detected, 94% appear once; the ten largest clones hold approximately 5.5%. The starting material was peripheral blood, obtained 28 days after the second AZD1222 dose. The receptors here all came from an adult who received the AZD1222 COVID-19 vaccine.

The chain recombines TRBV28 with TRBJ2-1; D assignment may be TRBD1 or TRBD2 (5 bases each). The V and J ends lost 5 bases and 0 bases respectively, with 14 bases between them. Germline CDR1 and CDR2: MDHEN and SYDVKM. The length of the CDR3 is 16 residues. The CDR3 reads CASSLGALSSYNEQFF. CDR3 bases: TGTGCCAGCAGTCTCGGGGCCCTGAGCTCCTACAATGAGCAGTTCTTC.

This chain uses TRBV30 with TRBJ2-1; either TRBD1 or TRBD2 may fit D (6 bases each). The CDR3 covers 14 residues. CDR1 GTSNPN and CDR2 SVGIG come from the germline V gene (reference sequence). Trimming cost V 4 bases and J 2 bases, with 12 bases left between them. CDR3 nucleotide sequence: TGTGCCTGGATGCGGGACAATGCCTACAATGAGCAGTTCTTC. Its protein product is CAWMRDNAYNEQFF.

The chain recombines TRBV9 with TRBJ2-7; either TRBD1 or TRBD2 may supply D (5 bases each). CDR1 is SGDLS and CDR2 is YYNGEE in the germline V gene. The CDR3 runs to 14 residues. V lost 5 bases, J lost 6 bases, and 18 bases lay in between. The CDR3 loop is CASSAGTPRSEQYF. CDR3 in DNA: TGTGCCAGCAGTGCCGGGACCCCCAGGTCCGAGCAGTACTTC.

This rearrangement joins TRBV7-9 to TRBJ1-1, with a possible D match to TRBD1 (6 bases). V lost 5 bases and J lost 0, with 13 bases in between. The CDR3 has 15 amino acids. Germline V gives CDR1 SEHNR, CDR2 FQNEAQ (reference sequence). CDR3 loop: CASSPDRFMNTEAFF. The CDR3 nucleotides are TGTGCCAGCAGCCCCGACAGGTTCATGAACACTGAAGCTTTCTTT.

J is TRBJ2-1 and V is TRBV5-1; TRBD2 matches 12 bases. Germline loops: CDR1 SGHRS, CDR2 YFSETQ. The CDR3 covers 16 residues. V was clipped by 2 bases and J by 9 bases; unmatched bases: 9. CDR3 protein: CASSFAGTSGSREQFF. CDR3 coding DNA: TGCGCCAGCAGCTTCGCCGGGACTAGCGGGTCTCGTGAGCAGTTCTTC.

This chain uses TRBV5-5 with TRBJ1-5; possible D gene TRBD1, 5 bases. Germline lookup yields CDR1 SGHKS and CDR2 YYEKEE (reference sequence). V was clipped by 4 bases and J by 4 bases, with 12 bases between them. The CDR3 is made up of 14 amino acids. This CDR3 reads CASSRTTVNQPQHF. In DNA, the CDR3 is TGTGCCAGCAGCCGGACGACAGTAAATCAGCCCCAGCATTTT.

This sequence joins TRBV5-4 and TRBJ1-4; 7 positions agree with TRBD1. This CDR3 comprises 14 residues. Germline CDR1 reads SGHNT; CDR2 reads YYREEE (reference sequence). V lost 4 bases to trimming and J lost 4 bases; unmatched junction nucleotides: 4. The CDR3 sequence is CASSTGQINEKLFF. DNA for the CDR3: TGTGCCAGCAGCACGGGACAGATTAATGAAAAACTGTTTTTT.